This T cell receptor (beta chain) was recorded in a study of blood T cell repertoires in COVID-19. Germline-derived CDR1 and CDR2 are SGHRS and YFSETQ. The CDR3 extends over 15 amino acids. Trimming left V 6 bases short and J 1 base short, with 13 bases between. Sequenced by immunoSEQ multiplex PCR; TCRdb stores in-frame clones only, minus some. In the table there are about 110,000 clones, over 65% of which are singletons. The TCR was taken from a middle-aged woman with acute or convalescent COVID-19. The genes are TRBV5-1 and TRBJ2-2; D not certain. Specimen: peripheral blood. CDR3 DNA: TGCGCCAGCACCGTCTCACTACGGAACACCGGGGAGCTGTTTTTT. It yields the protein CASTVSLRNTGELFF.